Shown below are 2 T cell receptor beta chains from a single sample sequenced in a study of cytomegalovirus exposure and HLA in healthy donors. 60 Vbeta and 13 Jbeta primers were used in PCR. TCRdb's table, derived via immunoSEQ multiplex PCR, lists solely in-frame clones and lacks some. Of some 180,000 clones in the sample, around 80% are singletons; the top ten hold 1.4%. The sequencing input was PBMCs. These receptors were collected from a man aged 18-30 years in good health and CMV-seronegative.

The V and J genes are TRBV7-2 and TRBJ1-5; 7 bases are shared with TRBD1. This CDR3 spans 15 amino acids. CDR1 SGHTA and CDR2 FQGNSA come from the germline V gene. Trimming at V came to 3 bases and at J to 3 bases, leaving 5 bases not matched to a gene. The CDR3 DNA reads TGTGCCAGCAGCTTTAGGGGGCTAGACAATCAGCCCCAGCATTTT. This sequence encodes CASSFRGLDNQPQHF.

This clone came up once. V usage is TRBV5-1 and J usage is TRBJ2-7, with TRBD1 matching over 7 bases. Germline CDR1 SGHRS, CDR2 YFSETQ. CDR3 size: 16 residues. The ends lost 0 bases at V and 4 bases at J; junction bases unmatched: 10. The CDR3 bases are TGCGCCAGCAGCTTGGGGGCACTAACAGGGGCGTACGAGCAGTACTTC. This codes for CASSLGALTGAYEQYF. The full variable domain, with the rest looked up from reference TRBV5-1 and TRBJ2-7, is KAGVTQTPRYLIKTRGQQVTLSCSPISGHRSVSWYQQTPGQGLQFLFEYFSETQRNKGNFPGRFSGRQFSNSRSEMNVSTLELGDSALYLCASSLGALTGAYEQYFGPGTRLTVT.